This T cell receptor (beta chain) was retrieved from a study of cytomegalovirus exposure and HLA in healthy donors (dated by TCRdb to the late 2010s). Concerning the study at large: An earlier analysis of approximately 640 of the donors reported more than 250 Gb of sequence data and 120 million or so unique TCR beta sequences from 150 million to 200 million T cells. A separate validation cohort of approximately 130 different subjects was used in addition to the approximately 610-subject first cohort. Among 398 genotyped donors of the cohort, an average of about 240,000 unique TCR beta nucleotide sequences were sequenced per donor, roughly a sixth of them non-productive. The study combined high-throughput TCR immunosequencing, statistical association of individual TCRs with disease status, and machine learning to predict cytomegalovirus infection status. Among the roughly 400 genotyped donors, approximately 82% belonged to the genetic ancestry cluster associated with self-reported Caucasian donors. HLA typing covered class I and class II loci at four-digit resolution. Typing coverage differed by locus: A, B, C, DRB1 and DQB1 were typed in roughly 620-640 donors, DQA1 in about 510, DPA1 in 600 to 610, and DPB1 in just under 490. Donor age, sex, ethnicity and CMV serostatus were collected together with the repertoire data. To study patterns of TCR occurrence, a later analysis re-analyzed previously published TCR beta repertoires from 650 to 750 donors and added high-resolution HLA genotyping. To decide whether each TCR beta V gene segment behaved as functional or pseudogenic, an earlier analysis of some 580 of the donors relied on high-throughput TCR beta sequencing. The study aimed to test whether cataloging public T cell receptors could reveal signatures of past pathogen exposure. Rather than using new phenotypic data, the later analysis identified candidate immune exposures from TCR beta sequences and from how often those sequences occurred across donors. All discovery cohort repertoires had been generated using a single sequencing platform. Because of strong linkage in the cohort, five DR-DQ haplotypes were treated as single units for association and clustering. About 300 gigabases of sequencing data and some 85 million unique TCR sequences were included in an early release covering around 600 HLA-typed donors. In a later genetic analysis, genome-wide SNP genotypes for about 60% of the 666 donors were used, and that subset was treated as a discovery cohort. The T cell repertoires of 666 subjects were profiled by immunosequencing and related to cytomegalovirus serostatus. The study at large found these results: A further reported finding was that TCR beta sequences accurately predicted the HLA-A and HLA-B alleles for most subjects in the first cohort. A later analysis reported that several top co-occurrence clusters appeared linked to parvovirus B19, influenza, CMV and Epstein-Barr virus. According to a later analysis, most CMV-associated TCR beta chains appeared to be HLA-restricted, and the HLA associations seemed to be driven largely by CMV exposure. In a later genetic analysis, fewer N-insertions in productive TCRs were reported among donors in an Asian-associated ancestry cluster than the roughly 670-donor mean. The classifier was reported to diagnose cytomegalovirus status with high specificity and sensitivity in both the original and validation cohorts. The authors suggested that the approach could potentially be extended to other disease states and immunological phenotypes. In an earlier analysis of about 600 of the donors, most TCR beta V segments appeared in productive rearrangements about 87% or about 30% of the time, broadly matching IMGT annotations. The sequencing pipeline was judged likely to have produced a cluster of highly shared sequence variants as a technical artifact. Because HLA typing was missing for some donors at each locus, association tests included only the typed subset. Because counts were too low, more than 15 rarely observed V segments, including chromosome 9 orphons, were excluded from the earlier analysis of roughly 580 of the donors. Across donors, most TCR sequences were observed very rarely, whereas some public TCRs were present in many individuals. Only TCR beta chains were sequenced in this cohort, and the absence of alpha or paired-chain data limited detectable features. Linkage disequilibrium might explain the correlated functional status among segregating V segments, but an unknown experimental factor could not be ruled out. CMV serostatus was the only immune exposure information available for the cohort. When HLA alleles, especially DR and DQ, strongly co-occurred, TCR associations were difficult to assign to individual alleles. Some IMGT-functional V segments, including TRBV6-2 and TRBV6-3, could not be told apart with the 87-base-pair reads, so those segments were excluded. In a later analysis, HLA-associated TCR beta chains were found to be more clonally expanded and to have lower generation probabilities than equally common non-associated chains. Sequencing depth was assumed to be roughly uniform across donors in the presence/absence analyses, though that assumption may not hold. The study gave a list of 150 to 200 TCR beta chains associated with cytomegalovirus. In a later analysis, the rate of TCR association differed among HLA loci, with DRB1 alleles having the most associated TCRs and HLA-C alleles having the fewest. V-gene and J-gene trimming of TCR beta chains was associated with a missense DCLRE1C variant in a later genetic analysis, and the association was replicated in an independent cohort. In a later analysis, 16,951 TCR beta sequences were associated with specific HLA alleles at a false discovery rate of 0.05. In vitro tests confirmed that a few of the cytomegalovirus-associated TCR beta chains recognize cytomegalovirus antigens.

Library preparation was by the immunoSEQ multiplex PCR assay. For the multiplex PCR, a mixture combining 60 forward primers for TCR Vbeta segments and 13 reverse primers for TCR Jbeta segments was used. Amplification of the CDR3 region of rearranged TCR beta genes was performed with a multiplex PCR assay on genomic DNA. On the Illumina HiSeq System, the amplified TCR beta libraries were sequenced as 87-base-pair reads. As for how the authors treated the data: Across the 700 or so repertoires, a later analysis counted around 80 million unique TCR beta chains, 9 million to 14 million of which were shared by at least two donors. Raw reads were error-corrected and collapsed into unique sequences by a nearest-neighbor algorithm in which closely related sequences were merged to remove PCR and sequencing errors. Alignment of CDR3 sequences to IMGT reference sequences was used to assign V, D and J gene segments. For a sequence to be retained, a match of at least six nucleotides was required to both a V gene segment and a J gene segment. A rearrangement counted as productive if the CDR3 had no stop codons and remained in frame with V and J, and every other rearrangement counted as non-productive. CDR3 was defined by IMGT convention, running from the second conserved V-encoded cysteine to the conserved J-encoded phenylalanine. The earlier analysis of about 640 of the donors excluded any sequence lacking an unambiguous match to a single V gene segment. An earlier analysis of a few hundred of the donors called V segments functional above 56.7% productive rearrangements and segregating when the between-donor standard deviation exceeded 5%. A statistical classification framework was built to diagnose cytomegalovirus status from the catalog of TCR beta chain sequences. In a later analysis, V and J genes were assigned by comparing TCR nucleotide sequences against IMGT/GENE-DB human TR gene sequences. Using the TCRdist pipeline, a later analysis assigned CDR3 sequences along with most-parsimonious VDJ recombination scenarios. In a later analysis, every TCR beta chain was defined by the combination of its CDR3 amino acid sequence and its V-gene family, and reads without a unique V-gene family were dropped. In a later analysis, fewer than 600 highly shared, low-generation-probability nucleotide sequences were removed to address suspected cross-contamination and a sequencing artifact. A later analysis calculated a clonal expansion index for each public chain from normalized within-repertoire ranks of inferred template counts. In a later analysis, generation probabilities were computed with a VDJ recombination model fitted to out-of-frame rearrangements, and the resulting probabilities were checked against IGoR. In a later analysis, TCR-TCR, TCR-HLA and TCR-CMV co-occurrence was scored with hypergeometric tests, and a repertoire-size bias correction was applied to TCR pairs. To estimate false discovery rates, a later analysis permuted the HLA or CMV assignments 20 times. In a later analysis, co-occurring TCRs were grouped using DBSCAN, with TCRdist sequence similarity added in when clustering inside HLA-allele-positive subsets. Co-occurrence clustering excluded repertoires with fewer than 30,000 or more than 120,000 public chains, plus five with anomalous nucleotide sharing. Here the immuneACCESS table is served through TCRdb, limited to in-frame sequences with V and J called. Missing clones are a known gap in these copies; in checked studies unresolved V genes cover under half, and the rest lacks a known reason. For V, J and clone size, that table is used; D and trimming come from the DNA. The sample records some 98,000 clones, roughly 76% of which are singletons. Roughly 8.4% of the sample rests with the top ten.

Of note for this clone: No antigen is known for it. Base qualities are not recorded, but no much larger clone differs from it by a single base.

Its CDR3 holds 14 amino acids, cysteine through phenylalanine. The read is trimmed to its CDR3 DNA, 42 bases read in frame from base 1. The V end gives up 6 bases and the J end 5 bases, leaving 7 bases in the junction not matched to a gene. Taken from the germline V gene, the CDR1 and CDR2 loops are KGHSH and LQKENI. The cohort was made up of approximately 670 healthy bone marrow donors. All cohort members were sampled while nominally healthy, although unrecorded immune exposures were likely present. CMV serostatus was recorded as positive for about 300 and negative for about 50% of the roughly 670 cohort members, whereas no CMV serostatus was recorded for the donor in question. Every donor gave a peripheral blood sample, and the peripheral blood mononuclear cells from that sample were used for TCR beta sequencing. The Qiagen DNeasy Blood Extraction Kit was used to extract genomic DNA from the blood cell samples.

This TCR derives from a human donor in good health. The chain is encoded by TRBV18 joined to TRBJ2-5; 9 central bases correspond to TRBD1. The sequenced sample was PBMCs. CDR3 loop: CASSITGGEETQYF. The DNA reads as follows: TGTGCCAGCTCTATCACAGGGGGCGAGGAGACCCAGTACTTC. Reference TRBV18 and TRBJ2-5 proteins supply the regions before and after the CDR3; the full variable domain is: NAGVMQNPRHLVRRRGQEARLRCSPMKGHSHVYWYRQLPEEGLKFMVYLQKENIIDESGMPKERFSAEFPKEGPSILRIQQVVRGDSAAYFCASSITGGEETQYFGPGTRLLVL.